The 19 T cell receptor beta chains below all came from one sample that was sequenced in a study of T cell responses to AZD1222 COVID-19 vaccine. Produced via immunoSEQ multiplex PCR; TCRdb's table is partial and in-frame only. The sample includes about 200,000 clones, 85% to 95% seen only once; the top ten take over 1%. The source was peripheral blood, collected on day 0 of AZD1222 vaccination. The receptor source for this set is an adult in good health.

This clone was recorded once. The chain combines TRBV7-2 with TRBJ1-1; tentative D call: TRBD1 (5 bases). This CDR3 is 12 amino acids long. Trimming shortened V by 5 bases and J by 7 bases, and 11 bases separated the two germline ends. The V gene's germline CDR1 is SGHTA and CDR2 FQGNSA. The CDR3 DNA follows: TGTGCCAGCAGCCAGGGATATAGTGAAGCTTTCTTT. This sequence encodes CASSQGYSEAFF. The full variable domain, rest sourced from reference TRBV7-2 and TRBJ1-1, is GAGVSQSPSNKVTEKGKDVELRCDPISGHTALYWYRQSLGQGLEFLIYFQGNSAPDKSGLPSDRFSAERTGGSVSTLTIQRTQQEDSAVYLCASSQGYSEAFFGQGTRLTVV.

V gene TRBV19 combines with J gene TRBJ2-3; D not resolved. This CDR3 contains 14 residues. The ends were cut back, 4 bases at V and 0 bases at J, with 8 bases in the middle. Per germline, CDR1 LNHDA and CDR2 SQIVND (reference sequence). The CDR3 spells CASSRVTSTDTQYF. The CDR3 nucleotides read TGTGCCAGTAGTAGGGTTACTAGCACAGATACGCAGTATTTT.

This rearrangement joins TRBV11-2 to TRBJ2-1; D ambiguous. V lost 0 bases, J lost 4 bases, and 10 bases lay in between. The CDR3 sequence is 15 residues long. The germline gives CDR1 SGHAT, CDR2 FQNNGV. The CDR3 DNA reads TGTGCCAGCAGCTTAGAACAGCTTGCTTACAATGAGCAGTTCTTC. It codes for CASSLEQLAYNEQFF.

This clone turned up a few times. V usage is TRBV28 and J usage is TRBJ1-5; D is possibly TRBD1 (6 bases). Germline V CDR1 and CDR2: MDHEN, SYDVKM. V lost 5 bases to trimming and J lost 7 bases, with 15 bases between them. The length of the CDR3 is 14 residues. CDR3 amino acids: CASSIGGTRQPQHF. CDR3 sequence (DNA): TGTGCCAGCAGTATAGGGGGGACCCGCCAGCCCCAGCATTTT. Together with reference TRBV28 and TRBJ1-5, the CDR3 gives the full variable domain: DVKVTQSSRYLVKRTGEKVFLECVQDMDHENMFWYRQDPGLGLRLIYFSYDVKMKEKGDIPEGYSVSREKKERFSLILESASTNQTSMYLCASSIGGTRQPQHFGDGTRLSIL.

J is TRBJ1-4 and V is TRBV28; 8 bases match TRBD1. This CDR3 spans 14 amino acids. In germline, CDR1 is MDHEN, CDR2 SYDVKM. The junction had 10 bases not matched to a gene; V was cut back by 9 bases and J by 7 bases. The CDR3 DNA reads TGTGCCAGTAGACAGGGGCTCGGGGTTGAAAAACTGTTTTTT. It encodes CASRQGLGVEKLFF.

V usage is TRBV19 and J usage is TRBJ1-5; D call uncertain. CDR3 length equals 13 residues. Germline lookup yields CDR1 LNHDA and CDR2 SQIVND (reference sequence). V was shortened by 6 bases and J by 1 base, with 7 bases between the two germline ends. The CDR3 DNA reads TGTGCCAGTAGCCCGGGGAGCAATCAGCCCCAGCATTTT. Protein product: CASSPGSNQPQHF.

The CDR3 bases are TGTGCCTGGAGTGTACTAACCGGTAACTATGGCTACACCTTC. This translates into CAWSVLTGNYGYTF. The chain combines TRBV30 with TRBJ1-2; D unresolved. The V gene lost 0 bases and the J gene lost 1 base, with 9 bases spanning the gap. The CDR3 has 14 residues. CDR1 is GTSNPN, CDR2 SVGIG, per germline (reference sequence).

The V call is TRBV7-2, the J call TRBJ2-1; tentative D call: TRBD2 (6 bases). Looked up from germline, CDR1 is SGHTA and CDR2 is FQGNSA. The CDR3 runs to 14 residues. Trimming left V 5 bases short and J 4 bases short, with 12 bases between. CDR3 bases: TGTGCCAGCAGCCCGGAGCGGGCATACAATGAGCAGTTCTTC. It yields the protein CASSPERAYNEQFF.

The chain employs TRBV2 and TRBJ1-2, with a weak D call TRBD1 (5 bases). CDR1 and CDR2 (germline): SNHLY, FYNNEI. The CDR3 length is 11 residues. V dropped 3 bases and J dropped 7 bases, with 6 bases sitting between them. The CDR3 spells CASSETVGYTF. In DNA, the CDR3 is TGTGCCAGCAGTGAGACAGTTGGCTACACCTTC.

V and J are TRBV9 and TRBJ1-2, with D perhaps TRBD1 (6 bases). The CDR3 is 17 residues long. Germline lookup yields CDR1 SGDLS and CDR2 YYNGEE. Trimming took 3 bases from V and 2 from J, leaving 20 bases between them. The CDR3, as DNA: TGTGCCAGCAGCGCTCGGACAGACCAAAACCACAACTATGGCTACACCTTC. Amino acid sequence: CASSARTDQNHNYGYTF.

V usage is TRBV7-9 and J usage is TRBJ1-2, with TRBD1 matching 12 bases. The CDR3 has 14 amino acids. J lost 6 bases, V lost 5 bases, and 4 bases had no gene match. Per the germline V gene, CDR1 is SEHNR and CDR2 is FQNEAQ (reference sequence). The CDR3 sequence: CASSPGQGANGYTF. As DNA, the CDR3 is TGTGCCAGCAGCCCGGGACAGGGGGCAAATGGCTACACCTTC. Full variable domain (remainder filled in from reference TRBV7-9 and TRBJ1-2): DTGVSQNPRHKITKRGQNVTFRCDPISEHNRLYWYRQTLGQGPEFLTYFQNEAQLEKSRLLSDRFSAERPKGSFSTLEIQRTEQGDSAMYLCASSPGQGANGYTFGSGTRLTVV.

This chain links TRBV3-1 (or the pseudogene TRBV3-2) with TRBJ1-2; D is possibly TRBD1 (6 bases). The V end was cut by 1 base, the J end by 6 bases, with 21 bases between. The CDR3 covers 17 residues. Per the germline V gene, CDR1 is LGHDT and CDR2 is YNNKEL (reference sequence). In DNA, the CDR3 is TGTGCCAGCAGCCAAGGGTGGGGGGCCGGCGCCTCGAATGGCTACACCTTC. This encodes CASSQGWGAGASNGYTF.

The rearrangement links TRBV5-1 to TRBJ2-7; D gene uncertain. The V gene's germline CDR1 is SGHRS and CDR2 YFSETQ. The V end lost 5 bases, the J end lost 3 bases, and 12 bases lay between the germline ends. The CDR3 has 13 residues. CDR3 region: CASSGQLGYEQYF. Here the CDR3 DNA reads TGCGCCAGCAGTGGGCAGTTAGGCTACGAGCAGTACTTC.

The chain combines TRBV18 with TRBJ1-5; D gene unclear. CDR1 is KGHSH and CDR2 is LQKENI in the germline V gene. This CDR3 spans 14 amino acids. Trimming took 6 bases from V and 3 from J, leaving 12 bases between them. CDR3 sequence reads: CASSVGGINQPQHF. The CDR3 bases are TGTGCCAGCTCCGTCGGAGGGATCAATCAGCCCCAGCATTTT. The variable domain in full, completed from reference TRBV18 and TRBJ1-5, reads NAGVMQNPRHLVRRRGQEARLRCSPMKGHSHVYWYRQLPEEGLKFMVYLQKENIIDESGMPKERFSAEFPKEGPSILRIQQVVRGDSAAYFCASSVGGINQPQHFGDGTRLSIL.

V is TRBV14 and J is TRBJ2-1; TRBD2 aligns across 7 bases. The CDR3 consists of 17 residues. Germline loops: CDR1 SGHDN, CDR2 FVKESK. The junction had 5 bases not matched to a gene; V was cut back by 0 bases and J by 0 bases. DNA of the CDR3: TGTGCCAGCAGCCAAGATCTAGGACTAGGCTCCTACAATGAGCAGTTCTTC. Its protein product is CASSQDLGLGSYNEQFF. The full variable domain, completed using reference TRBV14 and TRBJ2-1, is EAGVTQFPSHSVIEKGQTVTLRCDPISGHDNLYWYRRVMGKEIKFLLHFVKESKQDESGMPNNRFLAERTGGTYSTLKVQPAELEDSGVYFCASSQDLGLGSYNEQFFGPGTRLTVL.

The CDR3 bases are TGTGCCAGCAGCTTCGGACAGGGGCTAGTCTCTGGCTACACCTTC. Its translation is CASSFGQGLVSGYTF. The V gene is TRBV5-6, the J gene TRBJ1-2; 9 bases align to TRBD1. From germline, CDR1 is SGHDT and CDR2 YYEEEE. There are 15 residues in the CDR3. J gave up 7 bases and V 2 bases, and 9 bases lay outside the gene matches.

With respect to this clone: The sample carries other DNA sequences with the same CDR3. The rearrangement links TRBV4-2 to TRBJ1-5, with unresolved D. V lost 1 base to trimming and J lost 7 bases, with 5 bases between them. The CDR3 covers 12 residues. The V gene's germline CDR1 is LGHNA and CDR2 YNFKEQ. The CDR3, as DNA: TGTGCCAGCAGCCAAGGGAACCAGCCCCAGCATTTT. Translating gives CASSQGNQPQHF.

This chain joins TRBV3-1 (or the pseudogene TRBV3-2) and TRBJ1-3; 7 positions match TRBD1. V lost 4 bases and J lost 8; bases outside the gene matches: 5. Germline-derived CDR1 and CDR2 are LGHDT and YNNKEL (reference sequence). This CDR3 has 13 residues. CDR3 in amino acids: CASSPNRGDTIYF. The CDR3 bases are TGTGCCAGCAGCCCGAACAGGGGAGACACCATATATTTT.

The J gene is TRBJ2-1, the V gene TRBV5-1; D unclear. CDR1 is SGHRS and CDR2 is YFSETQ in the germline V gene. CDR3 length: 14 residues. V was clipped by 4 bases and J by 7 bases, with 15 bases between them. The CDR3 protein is CASSLARASNEQFF. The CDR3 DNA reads TGCGCCAGCAGCCTGGCCAGAGCGTCTAATGAGCAGTTCTTC.